Following are 13 T cell receptor beta chains from one sample sequenced in a study of vaccination and CD4 T cells after COVID-19. These receptors have no identified antigens. As for treatment: approximately nine-day PBMC culture with coronavirus spike peptide pools or control peptides (ViraFEST assay). At the Johns Hopkins FTIC core, DNA taken from cultured CD4+ T cells was sequenced by way of the Oncomine TCR Beta short-read assay. TCRdb passed the PCR reads through MiXCR, listing each CDR3 protein once. The sample holds under 20,000 distinct CDR3 sequences, 40% to 50% seen once. What was sequenced was cultured CD4+ T cells from blood. The receptors originated from a human donor with COVID-19.

V is TRBV7-2 and J is TRBJ2-4; 7 bases fit TRBD2. The ends lost 6 bases at V and 1 base at J; junction bases unmatched: 3. The CDR3 loop spans 14 amino acids. Germline CDR1 SGHTA, CDR2 FQGNSA. The CDR3 DNA sequence: TGTGCCAGCAGGGGGGGGTCGGCCAAAAACATTCAGTACTTC. Protein product: CASRGGSAKNIQYF.

The chain has TRBV5-1 and TRBJ2-3; 9 bases are shared with TRBD2. Germline CDR1 and CDR2: SGHRS and YFSETQ. Unmatched junction bases numbered 2, after V lost 0 bases and J lost 3 bases. This CDR3 spans 15 amino acids. The CDR3 protein is CASSLAAGGTDTQYF. Written as DNA, the CDR3 is TGCGCCAGCAGCTTGGCGGCGGGGGGGACAGATACGCAGTATTTT.

This clonotype was seen a handful of times. The chain is built from TRBV20-1 and TRBJ1-1; D ambiguous. Germline V gene sequence: CDR1 DFQATT, CDR2 SNEGSKA (reference sequence). V dropped 5 bases and J dropped 8 bases, with 18 bases sitting between them. The CDR3 is 13 residues long. This CDR3 is CSAPRIRASEAFF. Written as DNA, the CDR3 is TGCAGTGCTCCTAGGATCCGGGCCTCAGAAGCTTTCTTT.

This clonotype has just a few counts. The CDR3 sequence: CASSVPGGVPEAFF. The CDR3 DNA follows: TGTGCCAGCAGTGTCCCAGGGGGCGTCCCTGAAGCTTTCTTT. The chain is built from TRBV6-1 and TRBJ1-1; TRBD1 agrees at 8 bases. With V trimmed by 4 bases and J by 6 bases, 7 bases remained unmatched. CDR1 is MNHNS and CDR2 is SASEGT in the germline V gene. This CDR3 comprises 14 residues.

This clonotype has a handful of counts. The J gene is TRBJ1-5, the V gene TRBV20-1; D uncertain. This CDR3 region has 16 residues. CDR1 is DFQATT, CDR2 SNEGSKA, per germline (reference sequence). V was shortened by 1 base and J by 2 bases, with 15 bases between the two germline ends. CDR3 coding DNA: TGCAGTGCTAGAGCTCGAGGGAAGGAGGGCAATCAGCCCCAGCATTTT. Translating it yields CSARARGKEGNQPQHF.

This clonotype was counted a few times. This chain links TRBV20-1 with TRBJ2-5, with 9 bases identical to TRBD1. The CDR3 is made up of 13 amino acids. The trim removed 3 bases at V and 4 bases at J, leaving 3 bases unmatched. The germline V gene has CDR1 DFQATT and CDR2 SNEGSKA (reference sequence). For the CDR3, the DNA is TGCAGTGCTAGCCCGGGACAGGGAGAGACCCAGTACTTC. This gives the protein CSASPGQGETQYF.

The chain has TRBV28 and TRBJ1-5; perhaps TRBD1 as D (6 bases). Looked up from germline, CDR1 is MDHEN and CDR2 is SYDVKM. Trimming cost V 10 bases and J 7 bases, with 20 bases left between them. This CDR3 comprises 14 residues. CDR3 amino acids: CATMVGGSGQPQHF. Here the CDR3 DNA reads TGTGCCACGATGGTAGGGGGAAGTGGCCAGCCCCAGCATTTT.

The sample holds a few counts of this clonotype. The chain is built from TRBV7-3 and TRBJ2-3; D may be TRBD2 (5 bases). This CDR3 is 16 amino acids long. CDR1 and CDR2 from the germline V gene are SGHTA and FQGTGA. The V end lost 1 base, the J end lost 0 bases, and 11 bases lay between the germline ends. CDR3 DNA sequence: TGTGCCAGCAGCTTAAGTCCTAGCACTAGCACAGATACGCAGTATTTT. It is translated as CASSLSPSTSTDTQYF.

Details on this clonotype: The conserved final phenylalanine or tryptophan is absent from the CDR3, which likely points to a read error. V usage is TRBV19 and J usage is TRBJ1-1; D is possibly TRBD1 (6 bases). There are 14 residues in the CDR3. The ends were cut back, 4 bases at V and 5 bases at J, with 14 bases in the middle. Germline assignment: CDR1 LNHDA and CDR2 SQIVND (reference sequence). In DNA form, the CDR3 reads TGTGCCAGTAGTAATAACGGGGGGCAAACTGAAGCTTTCTAT. Translated, it gives CASSNNGGQTEAFY.

This clonotype was counted a few times. J is TRBJ2-4 and V is TRBV20-1; 12 nucleotides align to TRBD2. J gave up 0 bases and V 5 bases, and 11 bases lay outside the gene matches. This CDR3 has 18 amino acids. The germline V gene encodes CDR1 DFQATT and CDR2 SNEGSKA (reference sequence). The CDR3 loop is CSAQRPSGGAGAKNIQYF. The CDR3 DNA reads TGCAGTGCTCAGAGACCTAGCGGGGGGGCCGGAGCCAAAAACATTCAGTACTTC.

This clonotype was counted once. The genes are TRBV7-3 and TRBJ2-3, with D tentatively TRBD2 (6 bases). Trimming shortened V by 6 bases and J by 1 base, and 17 bases separated the two germline ends. Germline lookup yields CDR1 SGHTA and CDR2 FQGTGA. The CDR3 spans 16 residues. Written as DNA, the CDR3 is TGTGCCAGCAGTTTTAGCCCCTTAGCGGGCACAGATACGCAGTATTTT. It translates to CASSFSPLAGTDTQYF.

The V gene is TRBV20-1, the J gene TRBJ1-6, with D maybe TRBD1 (6 bases). CDR1 is DFQATT, CDR2 SNEGSKA, per germline (reference sequence). There are 14 residues in the CDR3. V lost 7 bases to trimming and J lost 10 bases, with 20 bases between them. The CDR3 nucleotides read TGCAGTGACGGCGGGGGGCTTAGGGACTCACCCCTCCACTTT. It is translated as CSDGGGLRDSPLHF.

CDR3 in amino acids: CASSPETDTQYF. The CDR3 coding sequence is TGTGCCAGCAGCCCCGAGACAGATACGCAGTATTTT. The gene calls are TRBV7-9 and TRBJ2-3, with D unresolved. The CDR3 is made up of 12 amino acids. V was pared by 5 bases and J by 3 bases, with 6 bases between. Looked up from germline, CDR1 is SEHNR and CDR2 is FQNEAQ (reference sequence).